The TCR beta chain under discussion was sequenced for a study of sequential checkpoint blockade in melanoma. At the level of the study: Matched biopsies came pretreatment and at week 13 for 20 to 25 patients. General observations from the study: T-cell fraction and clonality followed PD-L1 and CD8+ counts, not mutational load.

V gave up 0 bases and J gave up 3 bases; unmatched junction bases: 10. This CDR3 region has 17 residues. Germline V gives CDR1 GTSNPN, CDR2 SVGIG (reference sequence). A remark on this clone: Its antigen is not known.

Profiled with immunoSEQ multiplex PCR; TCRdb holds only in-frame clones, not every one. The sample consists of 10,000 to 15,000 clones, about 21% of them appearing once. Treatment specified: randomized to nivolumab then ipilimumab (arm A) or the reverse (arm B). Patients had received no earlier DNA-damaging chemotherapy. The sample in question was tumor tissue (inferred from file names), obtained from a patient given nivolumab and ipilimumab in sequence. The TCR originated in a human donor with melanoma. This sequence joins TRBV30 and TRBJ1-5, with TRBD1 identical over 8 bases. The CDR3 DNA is TGTGCCTGGAGTGTCGTGGTCAGGGGGCAGATCAATCAGCCCCAGCATTTT. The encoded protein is CAWSVVVRGQINQPQHF.